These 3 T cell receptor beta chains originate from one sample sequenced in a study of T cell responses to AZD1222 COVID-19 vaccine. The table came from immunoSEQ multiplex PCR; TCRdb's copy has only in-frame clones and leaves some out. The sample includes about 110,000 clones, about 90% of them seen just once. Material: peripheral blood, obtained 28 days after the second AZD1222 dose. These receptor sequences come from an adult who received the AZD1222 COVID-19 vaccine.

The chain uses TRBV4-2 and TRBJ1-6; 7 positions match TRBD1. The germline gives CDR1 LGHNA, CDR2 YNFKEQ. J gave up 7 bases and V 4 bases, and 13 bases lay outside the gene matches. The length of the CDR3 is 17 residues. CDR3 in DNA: TGTGCCAGCAGCCGCCCCGGACTTGGGACAGACAATTCACCCCTCCACTTT. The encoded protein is CASSRPGLGTDNSPLHF.

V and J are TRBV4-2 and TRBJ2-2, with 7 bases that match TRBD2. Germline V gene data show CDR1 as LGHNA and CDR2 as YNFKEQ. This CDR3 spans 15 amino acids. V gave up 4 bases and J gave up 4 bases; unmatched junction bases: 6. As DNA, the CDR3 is TGTGCCAGCAGCCCCCTTTCGGGGGGCACCGGGGAGCTGTTTTTT. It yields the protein CASSPLSGGTGELFF.

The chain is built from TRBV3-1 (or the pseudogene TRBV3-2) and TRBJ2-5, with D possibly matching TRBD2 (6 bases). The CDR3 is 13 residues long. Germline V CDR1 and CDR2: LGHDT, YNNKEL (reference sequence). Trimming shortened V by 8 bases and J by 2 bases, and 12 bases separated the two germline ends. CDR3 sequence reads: CASGPRGQETQYF. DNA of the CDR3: TGTGCCAGCGGCCCTCGGGGGCAAGAGACCCAGTACTTC.